These 4 T cell receptor beta chains came from one sample sequenced in a study of blood T cell repertoires in COVID-19. Some clones are missing from TCRdb's copy, which holds only in-frame ones; the method was immunoSEQ multiplex PCR. The sample holds approximately 65,000 clones, about 92% seen once. Sequencing used peripheral blood. All receptors come from a man aged 50-59 years with COVID-19, enrolled during active disease.

The chain is built from TRBV11-2 and TRBJ2-1, with TRBD2 matching 11 bases. V was clipped by 4 bases and J by 6 bases; unmatched bases: 8. CDR3 size: 16 residues. Germline V CDR1 and CDR2: SGHAT, FQNNGV. This CDR3 is CASSSRLAGSVNEQFF. CDR3 in DNA: TGTGCCAGCAGCTCTAGACTAGCGGGAAGTGTCAATGAGCAGTTCTTC.

This chain uses TRBV7-9 with TRBJ1-2; 8 bases match TRBD1. This CDR3 region has 13 residues. J lost 8 bases, V lost 5 bases, and 7 bases had no gene match. Germline V gene data show CDR1 as SEHNR and CDR2 as FQNEAQ (reference sequence). CDR3 in DNA: TGTGCCAGCAGCACTGGGACAGGAGAGGGCTACACCTTC. It encodes CASSTGTGEGYTF.

This chain links TRBV18 with TRBJ2-7; 11 bases map to TRBD1. V trimming: 6 bases; J trimming: 4 bases; junction bases outside the gene matches: 8. Looked up from germline, CDR1 is KGHSH and CDR2 is LQKENI. CDR3 size: 15 residues. CDR3 in DNA: TGTGCCAGCTCCCCAGGACAGGGGGCGCGATACGAGCAGTACTTC. Its translation: CASSPGQGARYEQYF.

The V and J genes are TRBV4-1 and TRBJ2-2, with D tentatively TRBD2 (5 bases). The length of the CDR3 is 16 residues. V was trimmed by 3 bases and J by 7 bases, leaving 18 bases between them. Germline V gives CDR1 MGHRA, CDR2 YSYEKL. The CDR3 region has the DNA TGCGCCAGCAGCCACCCTGCTCGGGATCGCGGCGGGGAGCTGTTTTTT. Protein product: CASSHPARDRGGELFF.